This is a list of T cell receptor beta chains from one sample in a study of T cell responses to AZD1222 COVID-19 vaccine. Sequenced by immunoSEQ multiplex PCR; TCRdb stores in-frame clones only, minus some. The table shows about 150,000 clones, with about 93% occurring only once. The sequences come from peripheral blood, collected 28 days after the second AZD1222 dose. Source of these receptors: an adult who received the AZD1222 COVID-19 vaccine. CDR3s include the opening cysteine and the closing phenylalanine or tryptophan. Each record gives: clone size, V gene, CDR3 length, J gene, D gene, CDR3 DNA, CDR3 protein. A D gene is named only where the DNA matches it firmly. Some rows mark clone size as missing; the rest say once, few, many or name a class of expanded clone.

clone_size: few; v_call: TRBV4-2; cdr3_length: 12; j_call: TRBJ2-2; d_call: .; cdr3_nt: TGTGCCAGCAGGGCTGAGACCGGGGAGCTGTTTTTT; cdr3_aa: CASRAETGELFF
clone_size: .; v_call: TRBV4-1; cdr3_length: 15; j_call: TRBJ2-2; d_call: TRBD1; cdr3_nt: TGCGCCAGCAGCCAAGACCCAACAGGGGCCGGGGAGCTGTTTTTT; cdr3_aa: CASSQDPTGAGELFF
clone_size: .; v_call: TRBV19; cdr3_length: 14; j_call: TRBJ1-2; d_call: .; cdr3_nt: TGTGCCAGTAGTAAGACAGGCAACATCTATGGCTACACCTTC; cdr3_aa: CASSKTGNIYGYTF
clone_size: .; v_call: TRBV7-2; cdr3_length: 14; j_call: TRBJ2-7; d_call: .; cdr3_nt: TGTGCCAGCAGCTCCGCGGGGGCGGCATACGAGCAGTACTTC; cdr3_aa: CASSSAGAAYEQYF
clone_size: .; v_call: TRBV18; cdr3_length: 15; j_call: TRBJ1-2; d_call: .; cdr3_nt: TGTGCCAGCTCATCCTCCGGGGCCTTGGTCTATGGCTACACCTTC; cdr3_aa: CASSSSGALVYGYTF
clone_size: .; v_call: TRBV15; cdr3_length: 17; j_call: TRBJ2-1; d_call: .; cdr3_nt: TGTGCCACCAGCAGAGATATAACGGCTAGCAGGTTTGGTGAGCAGTTCTTC; cdr3_aa: CATSRDITASRFGEQFF
clone_size: .; v_call: TRBV12-3/TRBV12-4; cdr3_length: 13; j_call: TRBJ1-4; d_call: .; cdr3_nt: TGTGCCAGCAGCTCCGGGCACGATGAAAAACTGTTTTTT; cdr3_aa: CASSSGHDEKLFF
clone_size: .; v_call: TRBV3-1/TRBV3-2; cdr3_length: 14; j_call: TRBJ2-7; d_call: .; cdr3_nt: TGTGCCAGCAGCCAAGATACGGTCGGGCGCGAGCAGTACTTC; cdr3_aa: CASSQDTVGREQYF
clone_size: .; v_call: TRBV2; cdr3_length: 13; j_call: TRBJ1-2; d_call: .; cdr3_nt: TGTGCCAGTGGGGGACGGCTTTTCTATGGCTACACCTTC; cdr3_aa: CASGGRLFYGYTF
clone_size: few; v_call: TRBV10-1; cdr3_length: 18; j_call: TRBJ2-7; d_call: TRBD1; cdr3_nt: TGCGCCAGCAGTGAGCATTCAGGGGGCGCGGGTAGCGGCTACGAGCAGTACTTC; cdr3_aa: CASSEHSGGAGSGYEQYF
clone_size: few; v_call: TRBV18; cdr3_length: 15; j_call: TRBJ2-7; d_call: .; cdr3_nt: TGTGCCAGCTCACCCACAGGGTATGGTATCTACGAGCAGTACTTC; cdr3_aa: CASSPTGYGIYEQYF
clone_size: .; v_call: TRBV6-2/TRBV6-3; cdr3_length: 14; j_call: TRBJ1-5; d_call: .; cdr3_nt: TGTGCCAGCAGCCTAAGTGGGGAGGGTCAGCCCCAGCATTTT; cdr3_aa: CASSLSGEGQPQHF
clone_size: .; v_call: TRBV5-8; cdr3_length: 16; j_call: TRBJ1-5; d_call: .; cdr3_nt: TGTGCCAGCAGCCACCGGGCCCTTCCCACCAATCAGCCCCAGCATTTT; cdr3_aa: CASSHRALPTNQPQHF
clone_size: .; v_call: TRBV21-1; cdr3_length: 17; j_call: TRBJ2-6; d_call: .; cdr3_nt: TGTGCCAGCAGCCGACGAACTGTGACGTCGTTGGCCAACGTCCTGACTTTC; cdr3_aa: CASSRRTVTSLANVLTF
clone_size: .; v_call: TRBV30; cdr3_length: 17; j_call: TRBJ1-1; d_call: .; cdr3_nt: TGTGCCTGGAGTGTGCCGGGCCGGGTCGGGCGGAACACTGAAGCTTTCTTT; cdr3_aa: CAWSVPGRVGRNTEAFF
clone_size: .; v_call: TRBV5-1; cdr3_length: 15; j_call: TRBJ2-1; d_call: TRBD1; cdr3_nt: TGCGCCAGCAGCTTGGACGGACAGGGGAACAATGAGCAGTTCTTC; cdr3_aa: CASSLDGQGNNEQFF
clone_size: once; v_call: TRBV12-3/TRBV12-4; cdr3_length: 13; j_call: TRBJ1-6; d_call: .; cdr3_nt: TGTGCCAGCAGGGCGGAGGGGAACTCACCCCTCCACTTT; cdr3_aa: CASRAEGNSPLHF
clone_size: .; v_call: TRBV30; cdr3_length: 12; j_call: TRBJ2-5; d_call: .; cdr3_nt: TGTGCCTGGAGTAGGGGTTGGGAGACCCAGTACTTC; cdr3_aa: CAWSRGWETQYF
clone_size: .; v_call: TRBV6-5; cdr3_length: 11; j_call: TRBJ2-7; d_call: .; cdr3_nt: TGTGCCAGCAGTACAGGTTACGAGCAGTACTTC; cdr3_aa: CASSTGYEQYF
clone_size: .; v_call: TRBV2; cdr3_length: 12; j_call: TRBJ2-3; d_call: .; cdr3_nt: TGTGCCACGGGCAGGGGGGCAGATACGCAGTATTTT; cdr3_aa: CATGRGADTQYF
clone_size: .; v_call: TRBV5-4; cdr3_length: 15; j_call: TRBJ1-1; d_call: .; cdr3_nt: TGTGCCAGCAGCTTGGCGGGGGGAGTGAACACTGAAGCTTTCTTT; cdr3_aa: CASSLAGGVNTEAFF
clone_size: .; v_call: TRBV13; cdr3_length: 17; j_call: TRBJ2-7; d_call: TRBD1; cdr3_nt: TGTGCCAGCAGCTTATGGCGACAGGGGCGATTGAACTACGAGCAGTACTTC; cdr3_aa: CASSLWRQGRLNYEQYF
clone_size: once; v_call: TRBV18; cdr3_length: 14; j_call: TRBJ1-1; d_call: TRBD1; cdr3_nt: TGTGCCAGCTCACCACCGGGACAGGGTGCTGAAGCTTTCTTT; cdr3_aa: CASSPPGQGAEAFF
clone_size: few; v_call: TRBV15; cdr3_length: 15; j_call: TRBJ2-3; d_call: .; cdr3_nt: TGTGCCACCAGCAGAGTGGGGGATGGCACAGATACGCAGTATTTT; cdr3_aa: CATSRVGDGTDTQYF
clone_size: once; v_call: TRBV6-4; cdr3_length: 19; j_call: TRBJ1-4; d_call: TRBD1; cdr3_nt: TGTGCCAGCCGGGAGGGGACAGGGGGCCGCTGGGCAACTAATGAAAAACTGTTTTTT; cdr3_aa: CASREGTGGRWATNEKLFF
clone_size: .; v_call: TRBV5-1; cdr3_length: 12; j_call: TRBJ2-5; d_call: .; cdr3_nt: TGCGCCAGCAGCTCCCCCGGTGTTGACCAGTACTTC; cdr3_aa: CASSSPGVDQYF
clone_size: .; v_call: TRBV5-5; cdr3_length: 16; j_call: TRBJ2-7; d_call: TRBD2; cdr3_nt: TGTGCCAGCAGCGACGCCGGGACTAGCGCCCGGAGAGAGCAGTACTTC; cdr3_aa: CASSDAGTSARREQYF